This is a list of T cell receptor beta chains from one sample in a study of long-term antiretroviral therapy in people with HIV. The table came from immunoSEQ multiplex PCR; TCRdb's copy has only in-frame clones and leaves some out. The sample shows under 12,000 clones, approximately 76% of them seen only once. The specimen was unsorted PBMCs, collected at the start of antiretroviral therapy, before treatment. The receptors shown here come from a man in his thirties or forties with HIV. Both conserved end residues are part of each CDR3. The D gene is left open where the match is weak. Expanded clones are given a class, and other clones once, few, many or no size at all.

TRBJ2-2	TRBV5-4	.	.	CASSLDSDTGELFF	TGTGCCAGCAGCTTGGACAGTGACACCGGGGAGCTGTTTTTT
TRBJ2-7	TRBV7-2	.	once	CASSPGVGAYEQYF	TGTGCCAGCAGCCCAGGGGTAGGGGCCTACGAGCAGTACTTC
TRBJ2-2	TRBV6-1	.	.	CASRAPITGELFF	TGTGCCAGCAGGGCCCCTATAACCGGGGAGCTGTTTTTT
TRBJ2-5	TRBV5-1	.	once	CASSLGLQETQYF	TGCGCCAGCAGCTTGGGTCTCCAGGAGACCCAGTACTTC
TRBJ1-2	TRBV6-5	.	.	CASSGRIGGYTF	TGTGCCAGCAGCGGACGCATAGGGGGCTACACCTTC
TRBJ2-6	TRBV19	.	.	CASSLLSTGANVLTF	TGTGCCAGTAGCCTTTTGTCGACTGGGGCCAACGTCCTGACTTTC
TRBJ2-2	TRBV5-4	TRBD2	.	CASSSGTSGFTGELFF	TGTGCCAGCAGCAGCGGGACTAGCGGGTTCACCGGGGAGCTGTTTTTT
TRBJ1-5	TRBV7-9	.	few	CASSLDSYQPQHF	TGTGCCAGCAGCTTGGACAGCTATCAGCCCCAGCATTTT
TRBJ2-1	TRBV6-6	TRBD1	once	CASRRDRVLHEQFF	TGTGCCAGCAGAAGGGACAGGGTGTTGCATGAGCAGTTCTTC
TRBJ2-3	TRBV27	TRBD1	few	CASSTRTGIEADTQYF	TGTGCCAGCAGTACCCGGACAGGGATAGAGGCAGATACGCAGTATTTT
TRBJ2-7	TRBV15	.	.	CATSPRDSEYEQYF	TGTGCCACCAGTCCGCGGGACTCAGAATACGAGCAGTACTTC
TRBJ1-2	TRBV6-1	.	.	CASSEAPLSFGGANYGYTF	TGTGCCAGCAGTGAAGCGCCTTTATCTTTTGGGGGAGCTAACTATGGCTACACCTTC
TRBJ1-2	TRBV28	.	few	CASRVSSGLGYTF	TGTGCCAGCAGGGTCAGTTCCGGGCTTGGCTACACCTTC
TRBJ2-2	TRBV2	.	.	CASSPGPTGELFF	TGTGCCAGCAGTCCTGGACCCACCGGGGAGCTGTTTTTT
TRBJ1-2	TRBV28	TRBD1	.	CATRTGYGYTF	TGTGCCACCAGGACAGGTTATGGCTACACCTTC
TRBJ2-6	TRBV5-1	.	.	CASSGDGSGANVLTF	TGCGCCAGCAGCGGCGACGGCTCTGGGGCCAACGTCCTGACTTTC
TRBJ2-3	TRBV5-4	.	.	CASSRDANTQYF	TGTGCCAGCAGCAGGGACGCGAATACGCAGTATTTT
TRBJ2-3	TRBV4-1	.	.	CASSPFGTDTQYF	TGCGCCAGCAGCCCATTTGGCACAGATACGCAGTATTTT
TRBJ2-7	TRBV5-1	.	.	CASSLAGSLEIYEQYF	TGCGCCAGCAGCTTGGCGGGGAGCCTTGAAATCTACGAGCAGTACTTC
TRBJ2-1	TRBV19	.	.	CASSIAPDYSYNEQFF	TGTGCCAGTAGTATAGCCCCGGACTACTCCTACAATGAGCAGTTCTTC
TRBJ2-7	TRBV5-6	.	once	CASSFFLDPSSYEQYF	TGTGCCAGCAGCTTTTTTCTGGATCCGAGCTCCTACGAGCAGTACTTC
TRBJ2-7	TRBV6-5	.	.	CASRMTDTGHEQYF	TGTGCCAGCAGAATGACGGACACGGGCCACGAGCAGTACTTC
TRBJ2-3	TRBV7-9	.	.	CASSFRRTGTDTQYF	TGTGCCAGCAGCTTTCGCAGGACGGGCACAGATACGCAGTATTTT
TRBJ1-5	TRBV28	TRBD1	few	CASRQGAINQPQHF	TGTGCCAGCCGCCAGGGGGCGATTAATCAGCCCCAGCATTTT
TRBJ1-1	TRBV5-1	TRBD1	.	CASSLTGQGEAFF	TGCGCCAGCAGCTTGACTGGACAGGGTGAAGCTTTCTTT
TRBJ2-2	TRBV11-2	TRBD2	.	CASSLVGGGSLAGELFF	TGTGCCAGCAGCTTAGTTGGTGGCGGGAGTCTAGCCGGGGAGCTGTTTTTT
TRBJ1-2	TRBV9	.	.	CASSVVDTYGYTF	TGTGCCAGCAGCGTAGTAGACACCTATGGCTACACCTTC
TRBJ1-5	TRBV2	TRBD1	.	CASSEPPRTGSRNQPQHF	TGTGCCAGCAGTGAGCCCCCGAGGACAGGGTCACGCAATCAGCCCCAGCATTTT
TRBJ2-5	TRBV5-1	TRBD2	once	CASSPGGGVQTQYF	TGCGCCAGCAGCCCCGGCGGGGGGGTCCAGACCCAGTACTTC
TRBJ2-3	TRBV19	TRBD2	.	CASSKNSGGGYTQYF	TGTGCCAGTAGTAAGAATAGCGGGGGTGGTTATACGCAGTATTTT
TRBJ2-2	TRBV4-1	TRBD1	.	CASSQDREGQGSAGELFF	TGCGCCAGCAGCCAAGATCGTGAAGGACAGGGAAGCGCTGGGGAGCTGTTTTTT
TRBJ1-5	TRBV4-3	TRBD1	.	CASSQDTGVKQPQHF	TGCGCCAGCAGCCAAGATACAGGGGTGAAACAGCCCCAGCATTTT
TRBJ2-3	TRBV7-9	.	.	CASSGETGPTTSTDTQYF	TGTGCCAGCAGCGGAGAAACAGGGCCGACTACGTCCACAGATACGCAGTATTTT
TRBJ1-1	TRBV19	TRBD1	.	CASSNQGATGTEAFF	TGTGCCAGTAGTAACCAGGGGGCGACGGGAACTGAAGCTTTCTTT
TRBJ2-2	TRBV27	.	.	CASSAGTSPYTGELFF	TGTGCCAGCAGTGCCGGGACTTCGCCCTACACCGGGGAGCTGTTTTTT
TRBJ2-2	TRBV29-1	.	.	CSVVETGELFF	TGCAGCGTTGTTGAGACCGGGGAGCTGTTTTTT
TRBJ2-2	TRBV11-2	.	few	CASSLERTGELFF	TGTGCCAGCAGCTTAGAGAGGACCGGGGAGCTGTTTTTT
TRBJ2-7	TRBV30	TRBD2	.	CAWAGLVGYEQYF	TGTGCCTGGGCAGGACTAGTGGGCTACGAGCAGTACTTC
TRBJ2-7	TRBV14	TRBD1	.	CASSPLDRPDEQYF	TGTGCCAGCAGCCCCCTGGACAGGCCGGACGAGCAGTACTTC
TRBJ1-2	TRBV7-8	.	.	CASSLAVAGIYYGYTF	TGTGCCAGCAGCTTAGCCGTTGCAGGGATCTACTATGGCTACACCTTC
TRBJ2-7	TRBV6-6	TRBD1	.	CASTSGTGIYEQYF	TGTGCCAGCACTTCCGGGACAGGGATCTACGAGCAGTACTTC
TRBJ1-1	TRBV27	TRBD1	.	CASSRQGWGTEAFF	TGTGCCAGCAGTAGACAGGGATGGGGCACTGAAGCTTTCTTT
TRBJ2-7	TRBV9	TRBD1	.	CASSGGQGAIYEQYF	TGTGCCAGCAGCGGTGGACAGGGGGCGATATACGAGCAGTACTTC
TRBJ2-5	TRBV15	.	.	CATSRGGETQYF	TGTGCCACCAGCAGAGGGGGGGAGACCCAGTACTTC
TRBJ2-2	TRBV7-9	.	few	CASSRTSNTGELFF	TGTGCCAGCAGTCGGACTTCAAACACCGGGGAGCTGTTTTTT
TRBJ2-3	TRBV25-1	.	.	CASSEKDGTDTQYF	TGTGCCAGCAGTGAAAAAGATGGCACAGATACGCAGTATTTT
TRBJ2-1	TRBV7-3	TRBD2	.	CASSGGASGFNEQFF	TGTGCCAGCAGCGGGGGGGCTAGCGGGTTCAATGAGCAGTTCTTC
TRBJ2-7	TRBV5-1	.	few	CASSLVRAHEQYF	TGCGCCAGCAGCTTGGTCAGGGCCCACGAGCAGTACTTC
TRBJ2-2	TRBV4-3	TRBD2	.	CASSQNVGDYNPGELFF	TGCGCCAGCAGCCAAAATGTGGGGGACTATAACCCCGGGGAGCTGTTTTTT
TRBJ2-7	TRBV28	.	.	CASSLLLAGNEQYF	TGTGCCAGCAGTTTATTACTAGCTGGGAACGAGCAGTACTTC